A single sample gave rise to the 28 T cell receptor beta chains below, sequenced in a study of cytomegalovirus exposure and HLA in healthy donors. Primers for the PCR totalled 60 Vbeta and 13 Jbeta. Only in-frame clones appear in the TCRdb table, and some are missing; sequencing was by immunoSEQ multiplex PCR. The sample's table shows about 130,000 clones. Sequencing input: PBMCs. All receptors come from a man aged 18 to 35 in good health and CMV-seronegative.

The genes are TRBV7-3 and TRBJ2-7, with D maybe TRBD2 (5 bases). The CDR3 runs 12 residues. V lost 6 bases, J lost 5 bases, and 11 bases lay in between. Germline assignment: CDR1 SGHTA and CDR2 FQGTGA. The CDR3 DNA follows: TGTGCCAGCAGTTTCCGGGATCACGAGCAGTACTTC. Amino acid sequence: CASSFRDHEQYF.

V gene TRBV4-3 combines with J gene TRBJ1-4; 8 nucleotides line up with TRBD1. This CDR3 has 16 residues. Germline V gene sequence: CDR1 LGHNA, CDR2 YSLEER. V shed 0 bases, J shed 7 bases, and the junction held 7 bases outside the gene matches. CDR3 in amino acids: CASSQEPRTGPEKLFF. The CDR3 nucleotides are TGCGCCAGCAGCCAAGAACCGCGGACAGGGCCTGAAAAACTGTTTTTT.

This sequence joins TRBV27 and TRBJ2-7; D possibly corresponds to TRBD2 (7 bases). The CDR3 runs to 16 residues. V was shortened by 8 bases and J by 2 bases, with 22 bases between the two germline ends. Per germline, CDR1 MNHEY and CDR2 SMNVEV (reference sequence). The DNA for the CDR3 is TGTGCCAGCGGGGGGCTAGCGGATTATACCGCCTACGAGCAGTACTTC. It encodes CASGGLADYTAYEQYF.

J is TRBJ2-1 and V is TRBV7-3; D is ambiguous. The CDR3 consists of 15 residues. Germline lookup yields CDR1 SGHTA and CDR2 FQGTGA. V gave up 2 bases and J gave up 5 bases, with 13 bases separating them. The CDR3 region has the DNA TGTGCCAGCAGCTTAGGAAGTGGTGGGCACAATGAGCAGTTCTTC. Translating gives CASSLGSGGHNEQFF.

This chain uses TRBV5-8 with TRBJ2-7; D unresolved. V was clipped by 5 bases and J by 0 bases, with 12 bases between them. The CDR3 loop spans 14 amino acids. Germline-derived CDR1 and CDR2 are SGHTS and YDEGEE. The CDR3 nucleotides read TGTGCCAGCAGGAAGCTTATATCCTCCTACGAGCAGTACTTC. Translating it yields CASRKLISSYEQYF.

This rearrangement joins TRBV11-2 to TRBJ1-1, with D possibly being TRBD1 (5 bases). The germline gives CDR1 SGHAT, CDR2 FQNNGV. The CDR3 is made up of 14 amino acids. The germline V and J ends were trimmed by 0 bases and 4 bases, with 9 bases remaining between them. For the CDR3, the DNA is TGTGCCAGCAGCTTAGATAACGGGGGCACTGAAGCTTTCTTT. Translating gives CASSLDNGGTEAFF.

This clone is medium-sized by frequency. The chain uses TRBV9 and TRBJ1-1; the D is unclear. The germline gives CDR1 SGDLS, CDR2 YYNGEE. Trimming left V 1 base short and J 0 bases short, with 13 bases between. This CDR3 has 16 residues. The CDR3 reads CASSVSVKLMNTEAFF. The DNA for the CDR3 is TGTGCCAGCAGCGTAAGTGTGAAACTGATGAACACTGAAGCTTTCTTT.

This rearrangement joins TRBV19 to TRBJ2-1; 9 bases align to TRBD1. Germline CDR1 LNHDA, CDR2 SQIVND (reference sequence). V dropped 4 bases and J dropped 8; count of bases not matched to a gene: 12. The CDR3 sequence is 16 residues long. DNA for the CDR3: TGTGCCAGTAGTAAGTCGAGGAACAGGGGGCTTGATGAGCAGTTCTTC. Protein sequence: CASSKSRNRGLDEQFF.

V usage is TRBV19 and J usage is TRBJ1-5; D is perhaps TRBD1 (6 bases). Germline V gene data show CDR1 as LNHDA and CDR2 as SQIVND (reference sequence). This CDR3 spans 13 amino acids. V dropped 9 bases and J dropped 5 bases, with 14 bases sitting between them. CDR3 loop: CASEDRSYQPQHF. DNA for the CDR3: TGTGCCAGCGAAGACAGGTCCTATCAGCCCCAGCATTTT.

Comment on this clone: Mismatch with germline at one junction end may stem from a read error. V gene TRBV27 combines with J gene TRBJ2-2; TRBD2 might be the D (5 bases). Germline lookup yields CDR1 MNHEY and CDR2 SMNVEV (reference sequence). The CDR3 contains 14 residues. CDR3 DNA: TGTGCCAGCAGCCTCGTAATAAAACACCGGGGAGCTGTTTTT. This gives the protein CASSLVIKHRGAVF.

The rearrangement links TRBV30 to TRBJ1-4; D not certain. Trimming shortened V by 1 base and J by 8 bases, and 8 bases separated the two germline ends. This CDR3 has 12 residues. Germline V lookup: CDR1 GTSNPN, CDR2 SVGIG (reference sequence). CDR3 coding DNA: TGTGCCTGGAGTGCTCCAAGCGAAAAACTGTTTTTT. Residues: CAWSAPSEKLFF.

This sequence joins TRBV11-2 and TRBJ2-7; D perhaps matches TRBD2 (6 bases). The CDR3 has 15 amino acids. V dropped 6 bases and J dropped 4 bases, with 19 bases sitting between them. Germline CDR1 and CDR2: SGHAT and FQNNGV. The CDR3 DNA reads TGTGCCAGCAGTACAAAAGGGGCGGGACCATACGAGCAGTACTTC. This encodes CASSTKGAGPYEQYF.

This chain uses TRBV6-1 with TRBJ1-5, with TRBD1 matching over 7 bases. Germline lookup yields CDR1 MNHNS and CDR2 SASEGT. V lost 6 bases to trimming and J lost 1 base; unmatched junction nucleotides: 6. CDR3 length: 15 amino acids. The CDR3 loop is CASRPTGVSNQPQHF. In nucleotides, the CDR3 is TGTGCCAGCAGACCCACAGGGGTGAGCAATCAGCCCCAGCATTTT.

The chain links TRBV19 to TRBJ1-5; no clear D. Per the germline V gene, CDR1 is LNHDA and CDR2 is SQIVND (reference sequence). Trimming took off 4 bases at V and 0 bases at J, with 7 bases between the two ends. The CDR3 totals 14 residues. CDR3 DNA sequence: TGTGCCAGTAGTAGCCGGTCTAGCAATCAGCCCCAGCATTTT. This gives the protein CASSSRSSNQPQHF.

The CDR3 loop is CASSFRAGDEKLFF. CDR3 coding DNA: TGCGCCAGCAGCTTCCGGGCAGGGGACGAAAAACTGTTTTTT. The chain joins TRBV5-1 to TRBJ1-4; a possible D gene is TRBD1 (6 bases). Trimming cost V 2 bases and J 8 bases, with 13 bases left between them. CDR1 SGHRS and CDR2 YFSETQ come from the germline V gene. This CDR3 has 14 residues.

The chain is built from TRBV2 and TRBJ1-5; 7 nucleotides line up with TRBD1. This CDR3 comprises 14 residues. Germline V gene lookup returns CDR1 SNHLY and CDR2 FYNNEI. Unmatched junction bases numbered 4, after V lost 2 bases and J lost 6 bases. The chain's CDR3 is CASSERRGLQPQHF. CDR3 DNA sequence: TGTGCCAGCAGTGAAAGGAGGGGGCTTCAGCCCCAGCATTTT.

CDR3 DNA sequence: TGTGCCAGCGGGATAGACAGGGGAAGGGACACTGAAGCTTTCTTT. Translated, it gives CASGIDRGRDTEAFF. V gene TRBV19 combines with J gene TRBJ1-1; TRBD1 matches at 8 bases. Trimming removed 9 bases from V and 3 bases from J; junction bases left unmatched: 12. Per the germline V gene, CDR1 is LNHDA and CDR2 is SQIVND (reference sequence). CDR3 length: 15 amino acids.

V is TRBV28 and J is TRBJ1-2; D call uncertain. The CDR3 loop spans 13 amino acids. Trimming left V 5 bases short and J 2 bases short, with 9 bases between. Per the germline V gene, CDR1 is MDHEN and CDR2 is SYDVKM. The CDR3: CASSLDWNYGYTF. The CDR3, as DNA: TGTGCCAGCAGTCTAGACTGGAACTATGGCTACACCTTC.

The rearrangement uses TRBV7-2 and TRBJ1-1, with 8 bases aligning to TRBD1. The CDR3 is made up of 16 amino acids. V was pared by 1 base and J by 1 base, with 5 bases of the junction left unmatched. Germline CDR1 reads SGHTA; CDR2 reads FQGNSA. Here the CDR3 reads CASSLGRDRRNTEAFF. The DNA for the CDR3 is TGTGCCAGCAGCTTAGGTAGGGACAGGAGGAACACTGAAGCTTTCTTT.

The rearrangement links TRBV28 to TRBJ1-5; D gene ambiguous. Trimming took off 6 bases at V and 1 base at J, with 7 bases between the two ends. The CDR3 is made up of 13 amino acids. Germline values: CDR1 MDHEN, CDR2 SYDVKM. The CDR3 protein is CASRHTSNQPQHF. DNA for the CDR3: TGTGCCAGCAGACATACGAGCAATCAGCCCCAGCATTTT.

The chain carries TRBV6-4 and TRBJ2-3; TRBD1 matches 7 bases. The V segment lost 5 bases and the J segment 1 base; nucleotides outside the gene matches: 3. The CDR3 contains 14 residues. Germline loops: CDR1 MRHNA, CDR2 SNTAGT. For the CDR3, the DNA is TGTGCCAGCAGTCCCCAGGGGGGCACAGATACGCAGTATTTT. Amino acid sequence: CASSPQGGTDTQYF.

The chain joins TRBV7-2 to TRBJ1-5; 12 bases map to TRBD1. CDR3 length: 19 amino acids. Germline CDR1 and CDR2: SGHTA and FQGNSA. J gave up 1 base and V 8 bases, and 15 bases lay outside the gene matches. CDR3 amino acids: CASGSHPGQGAYSNQPQHF. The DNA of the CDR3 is TGTGCCAGCGGTTCTCACCCGGGACAGGGGGCTTACAGCAATCAGCCCCAGCATTTT.

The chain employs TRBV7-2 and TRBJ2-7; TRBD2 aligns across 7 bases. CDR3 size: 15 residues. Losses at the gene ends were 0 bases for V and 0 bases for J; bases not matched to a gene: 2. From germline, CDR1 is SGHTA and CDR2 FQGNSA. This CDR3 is CASSLASGSSYEQYF. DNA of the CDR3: TGTGCCAGCAGCTTAGCTAGCGGGTCCTCCTACGAGCAGTACTTC.

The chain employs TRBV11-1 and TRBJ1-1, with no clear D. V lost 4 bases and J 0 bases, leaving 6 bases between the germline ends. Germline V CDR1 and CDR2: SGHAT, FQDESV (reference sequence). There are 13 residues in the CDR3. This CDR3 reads CASSSQLNTEAFF. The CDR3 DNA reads TGTGCCAGCAGCTCACAGTTGAACACTGAAGCTTTCTTT. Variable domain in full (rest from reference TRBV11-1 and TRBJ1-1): EAEVAQSPRYKITEKSQAVAFWCDPISGHATLYWYRQILGQGPELLVQFQDESVVDDSQLPKDRFSAERLKGVDSTLKIQPAELGDSAMYLCASSSQLNTEAFFGQGTRLTVV.

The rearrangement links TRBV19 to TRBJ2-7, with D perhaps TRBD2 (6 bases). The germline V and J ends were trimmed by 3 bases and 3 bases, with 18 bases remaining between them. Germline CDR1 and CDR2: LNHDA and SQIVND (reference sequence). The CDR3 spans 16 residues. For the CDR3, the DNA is TGTGCCAGTAGTATCACGTCCGGGAGAATCAGCTACGAGCAGTACTTC. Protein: CASSITSGRISYEQYF.

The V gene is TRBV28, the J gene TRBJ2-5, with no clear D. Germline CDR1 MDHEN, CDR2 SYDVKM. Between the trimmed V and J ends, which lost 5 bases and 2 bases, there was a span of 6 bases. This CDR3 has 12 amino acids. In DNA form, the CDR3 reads TGTGCCAGCAGTATACTACAAGAGACCCAGTACTTC. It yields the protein CASSILQETQYF.

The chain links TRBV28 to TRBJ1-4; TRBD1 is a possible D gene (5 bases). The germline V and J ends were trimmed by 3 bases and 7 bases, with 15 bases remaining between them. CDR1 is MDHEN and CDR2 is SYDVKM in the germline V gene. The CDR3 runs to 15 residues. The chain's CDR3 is CASSFFSGLSEKLFF. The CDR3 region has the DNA TGTGCCAGCAGTTTCTTTTCAGGGTTGAGTGAAAAACTGTTTTTT.

In nucleotides, the CDR3 is TGCGCCAGCAGCCCACGAGAGGGTTTCAACAATGAGCAGTTCTTC. The encoded protein is CASSPREGFNNEQFF. V is TRBV4-1 and J is TRBJ2-1; a possible D gene is TRBD2 (5 bases). The CDR3 loop spans 15 amino acids. The V end was cut by 4 bases, the J end by 5 bases, with 15 bases between. Germline V gene data show CDR1 as MGHRA and CDR2 as YSYEKL.